Presented here are 10 T cell receptor beta chains from one specimen sequenced in a study of shared clonotypes between healthy human individuals. Measured with immunoSEQ multiplex PCR; TCRdb has only the in-frame clones, and not every one. The sample contains about 2.4 million clones, over 85% of which appear only once. Sequenced sample: naive CD4+ T cells sorted from blood. Subset given: CD45RA+ positively selected. Receptors originate from a man aged 18 to 29 in good health.

The chain combines TRBV7-3 with TRBJ2-3; D ambiguous. The CDR3 is 13 residues long. In germline, CDR1 is SGHTA, CDR2 FQGTGA. Trimming removed 5 bases from V and 4 bases from J, with 10 bases in between. The CDR3 is CASSLQWADTQYF. The CDR3 region has the DNA TGTGCCAGCAGCCTCCAATGGGCAGATACGCAGTATTTT.

This sequence joins TRBV11-2 and TRBJ2-6; D may be TRBD1 (6 bases). Germline V CDR1 and CDR2: SGHAT, FQNNGV. The CDR3 consists of 18 residues. Deletions cut 3 bases from V and 0 bases from J, with 15 bases between. DNA for the CDR3: TGTGCCAGCAGCTTCAGGGGACCAAGTAGCTCTGGGGCCAACGTCCTGACTTTC. Its translation is CASSFRGPSSSGANVLTF.

The rearrangement uses TRBV6-5 and TRBJ1-6, with D possibly matching TRBD1 (5 bases). Trimming pared 0 bases from V and 5 bases from J, leaving 11 bases between. Looked up from germline, CDR1 is MNHEY and CDR2 is SVGAGI. The CDR3 sequence is 16 residues long. The CDR3 region is CASSYSPTDNNSPLHF. The CDR3 DNA reads as TGTGCCAGCAGTTACTCGCCGACAGACAATAATTCACCCCTCCACTTT.

A remark on this clone: Other DNA sequences in this specimen translate into the identical CDR3. The rearrangement uses TRBV7-3 and TRBJ1-1; possible D gene TRBD1, 5 bases. The CDR3 consists of 12 residues. Looked up from germline, CDR1 is SGHTA and CDR2 is FQGTGA. Trimming cost V 5 bases and J 5 bases, with 9 bases left between them. CDR3 in amino acids: CASSPGGTEAFF. The CDR3 region has the DNA TGTGCCAGCAGCCCCGGGGGAACTGAAGCTTTCTTT.

As regards this clone: Other nucleotide sequences from this sample produce the same CDR3. V gene TRBV9 combines with J gene TRBJ2-3; TRBD1 might be the D (5 bases). CDR3 length: 15 amino acids. Trimming pared 5 bases from V and 3 bases from J, leaving 16 bases between. Germline loops: CDR1 SGDLS, CDR2 YYNGEE. The DNA for the CDR3 is TGTGCCAGCAGTCTCACCGGGCAGGGTACAGATACGCAGTATTTT. The encoded protein is CASSLTGQGTDTQYF.

The chain links TRBV9 to TRBJ2-3, with D uncertain. The CDR3 contains 14 residues. Germline V gene sequence: CDR1 SGDLS, CDR2 YYNGEE. Trimming left V 4 bases short and J 0 bases short, with 9 bases between. CDR3 sequence (DNA): TGTGCCAGCAGCCAACGGGTTAGCACAGATACGCAGTATTTT. This translates into CASSQRVSTDTQYF.

The chain recombines TRBV5-1 with TRBJ2-3; TRBD2 matches at 7 bases. Germline V gene data show CDR1 as SGHRS and CDR2 as YFSETQ. This CDR3 is built from 16 residues. Losses at the gene ends were 0 bases for V and 2 bases for J; bases not matched to a gene: 6. CDR3 region: CASSLDVGGNTDTQYF. The CDR3, as DNA: TGCGCCAGCAGCTTGGACGTGGGGGGGAACACAGATACGCAGTATTTT.

This clone came up a few times. The J gene is TRBJ1-1, the V gene TRBV29-1; D uncertain. The CDR3 runs 13 residues. The germline V gene encodes CDR1 SQVTM and CDR2 ANQGSEA. Trimming cost V 3 bases and J 0 bases, with 8 bases left between them. CDR3 coding DNA: TGCAGCGTTGACCCAGGCATGAACACTGAAGCTTTCTTT. It yields the protein CSVDPGMNTEAFF.

CDR3 sequence: CASSVGGERTDTQYF. DNA of the CDR3: TGTGCCAGCAGCGTTGGGGGGGAGCGCACAGATACGCAGTATTTT. V usage is TRBV9 and J usage is TRBJ2-3; 7 bases agree with TRBD2. V was clipped by 2 bases and J by 1 base; unmatched bases: 4. Germline V CDR1 and CDR2: SGDLS, YYNGEE. The CDR3 is 15 residues long.

The rearrangement uses TRBV5-4 and TRBJ2-1; D possibly corresponds to TRBD2 (5 bases). Trimming removed 4 bases at V and 5 bases at J, with 13 bases between. The germline gives CDR1 SGHNT, CDR2 YYREEE (reference sequence). The CDR3 covers 14 residues. The CDR3 protein is CASSVGLRDNEQFF. The CDR3 DNA follows: TGTGCCAGCAGCGTAGGTTTGAGGGACAATGAGCAGTTCTTC.